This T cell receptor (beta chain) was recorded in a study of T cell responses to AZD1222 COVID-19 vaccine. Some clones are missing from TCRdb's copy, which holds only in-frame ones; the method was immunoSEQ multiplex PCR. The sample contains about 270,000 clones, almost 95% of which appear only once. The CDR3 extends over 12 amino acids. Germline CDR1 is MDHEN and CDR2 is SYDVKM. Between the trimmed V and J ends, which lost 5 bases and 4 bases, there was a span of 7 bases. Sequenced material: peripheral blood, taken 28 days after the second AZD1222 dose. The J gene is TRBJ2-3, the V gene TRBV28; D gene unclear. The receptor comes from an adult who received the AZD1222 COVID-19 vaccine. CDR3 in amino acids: CASSAIADTQYF. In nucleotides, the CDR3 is TGTGCCAGCAGTGCGATTGCAGATACGCAGTATTTT.